A selection of T cell receptor beta chains follows, all from one sample in a study of blood T cell repertoires in COVID-19. The assay was immunoSEQ multiplex PCR, and TCRdb's table has in-frame clones only and misses some. The data contain about 200,000 clones, 75% to 90% of them singletons. The material sequenced was PBMCs or T cells enriched from blood (not recorded which). The receptors come from a woman in her 30s who had recovered from COVID-19. The CDR3 runs from the conserved cysteine through the conserved F or W. The D gene is left open where the match is weak. Clone size is stated in some rows and not others, as once, few, many or a class when expanded.

d_call: .; clone_size: .; cdr3_length: 13; j_call: TRBJ2-3; v_call: TRBV27; cdr3_nt: TGTGCCAGCAGTGGCAGGGCCACAGATACGCAGTATTTT; cdr3_aa: CASSGRATDTQYF
d_call: TRBD1; clone_size: .; cdr3_length: 17; j_call: TRBJ2-7; v_call: TRBV7-3; cdr3_nt: TGTGCCAGCAGCCGACCCTGGCGACAGGGAGCCGAATACGAGCAGTACTTC; cdr3_aa: CASSRPWRQGAEYEQYF
d_call: .; clone_size: .; cdr3_length: 16; j_call: TRBJ1-2; v_call: TRBV23-1; cdr3_nt: TGCGCCAGCAGTCACCTCTCCCCAGAACATAACTATGGCTACACCTTC; cdr3_aa: CASSHLSPEHNYGYTF
d_call: .; clone_size: .; cdr3_length: 14; j_call: TRBJ1-4; v_call: TRBV4-1; cdr3_nt: TGCGCCAGCAGCCGTATGGGGGCAGATGAAAAACTGTTTTTT; cdr3_aa: CASSRMGADEKLFF
d_call: TRBD1; clone_size: .; cdr3_length: 16; j_call: TRBJ2-6; v_call: TRBV11-1; cdr3_nt: TGTGCCAGCATCCGGGGACAGGGGGCTGGGGCCAACGTCCTGACTTTC; cdr3_aa: CASIRGQGAGANVLTF
d_call: TRBD2; clone_size: once; cdr3_length: 14; j_call: TRBJ2-5; v_call: TRBV18; cdr3_nt: TGTGCCAGCTCAGGGACTAGCGGGTTTGAGACCCAGTACTTC; cdr3_aa: CASSGTSGFETQYF
d_call: TRBD1; clone_size: .; cdr3_length: 13; j_call: TRBJ1-4; v_call: TRBV29-1; cdr3_nt: TGCAGCGTTGAAACAGGGGGCGTCGAAAAACTGTTTTTT; cdr3_aa: CSVETGGVEKLFF
d_call: .; clone_size: few; cdr3_length: 14; j_call: TRBJ2-7; v_call: TRBV4-1; cdr3_nt: TGCGCCAGCAGCCTTTCAAGTTCGGTCTACGAGCAGTACTTC; cdr3_aa: CASSLSSSVYEQYF
d_call: .; clone_size: .; cdr3_length: 14; j_call: TRBJ1-5; v_call: TRBV7-9; cdr3_nt: TGTGCCAGCAGCTTTTCAGGGGAAGGGCAGCCCCAGCATTTT; cdr3_aa: CASSFSGEGQPQHF
d_call: TRBD2; clone_size: .; cdr3_length: 16; j_call: TRBJ2-1; v_call: TRBV19; cdr3_nt: TGTGCCAGTAGTGGGAATAGCGGGGACTCCTACAATGAGCAGTTCTTC; cdr3_aa: CASSGNSGDSYNEQFF
d_call: .; clone_size: .; cdr3_length: 16; j_call: TRBJ2-1; v_call: TRBV6-5; cdr3_nt: TGTGCCAGCAGTTACCGGGGGACTTCACCTGGCAATGAGCAGTTCTTC; cdr3_aa: CASSYRGTSPGNEQFF
d_call: TRBD1; clone_size: .; cdr3_length: 15; j_call: TRBJ1-6; v_call: TRBV11-2; cdr3_nt: TGTGCCAGCAGCTTGGGGACAGCTTATAATTCACCCCTCCACTTT; cdr3_aa: CASSLGTAYNSPLHF
d_call: .; clone_size: .; cdr3_length: 14; j_call: TRBJ1-4; v_call: TRBV7-2; cdr3_nt: TGTGCCAGCAGCTTATCCCCCTCCAATGAAAAACTGTTTTTT; cdr3_aa: CASSLSPSNEKLFF
d_call: TRBD1; clone_size: .; cdr3_length: 15; j_call: TRBJ1-5; v_call: TRBV9; cdr3_nt: TGTGCCAGCAGCGTAACGGGACAGAACAATCAGCCCCAGCATTTT; cdr3_aa: CASSVTGQNNQPQHF
d_call: .; clone_size: .; cdr3_length: 16; j_call: TRBJ2-5; v_call: TRBV19; cdr3_nt: TGTGCCAGTAGTTCAGGTGGTAAGGGGAACCAAGAGACCCAGTACTTC; cdr3_aa: CASSSGGKGNQETQYF
d_call: TRBD1; clone_size: .; cdr3_length: 15; j_call: TRBJ1-1; v_call: TRBV14; cdr3_nt: TGTGCCAGCAGCCAATTAGGCAGGGGGGACACTGAAGCTTTCTTT; cdr3_aa: CASSQLGRGDTEAFF
d_call: .; clone_size: .; cdr3_length: 14; j_call: TRBJ1-1; v_call: TRBV6-5; cdr3_nt: TGTGCCAGCAGCCCCGGGGGGGTGAACACTGAAGCTTTCTTT; cdr3_aa: CASSPGGVNTEAFF